This T cell receptor beta chain appears in the sequencing data of a study of T cell responses to AZD1222 COVID-19 vaccine. Broader study findings: Seropositive AZD1222 recipients at baseline numbered only six or seven.

Only in-frame clones appear in the TCRdb table, and some are missing; sequencing was by immunoSEQ multiplex PCR. Among about 110,000 clones, less than 95% were seen once, and the ten largest hold 2.9%. On this clone: Its matching antigen is unknown.

V was shortened by 1 base and J by 7 bases, with 17 bases between the two germline ends. Germline V gene lookup returns CDR1 KGHSH and CDR2 LQKENI. This CDR3 spans 15 amino acids. The chain combines TRBV18 with TRBJ2-7; D is undetermined. This material consisted of peripheral blood, taken 28 days after the second AZD1222 dose. This sequence originates from an adult who received the AZD1222 COVID-19 vaccine. CDR3 in DNA: TGTGCCAGCTCACCACTAGAGGCGGTAAAAGGGGAGCAGTACTTC. It codes for CASSPLEAVKGEQYF.